Below, 19 T cell receptor beta chains from the same sample are listed, as sequenced in a study of tumor and adjacent non-tumor tissue in lung cancer. This sample's RNA came from whole unsorted tissue. TCRbeta libraries were built with three rounds of nested PCR, modified from ARM-PCR. Each CDR3 protein gets one entry after TCRdb re-called the multiplex PCR reads with MiXCR. The sample lists 200,000 to 250,000 distinct CDR3 sequences; over 55% were seen once. Source material: lung tumor tissue. The receptors were gathered from a man aged 55 to 70 with non-small cell lung cancer.

Comments on this clonotype: At one of its ends the junction is not consistent with the germline gene, which may arise from a read error. The chain uses TRBV12-3 or TRBV12-4 and TRBJ1-5; maybe TRBD1 (5 bases). The CDR3 length is 17 residues. CDR3 sequence: CASCLRTGGEVRQRQHF. The CDR3 DNA sequence: TGTGCCAGCTGTTTACGCACCGGGGGGGAGGTCCGTCAGCGCCAGCATTTT.

In regard to this clonotype: This may come from a read error, since a much larger clone is one base off. J is TRBJ2-5 and V is TRBV12-3 or TRBV12-4, with D perhaps matching TRBD2 (5 bases). This CDR3 has 15 amino acids. CDR3 residues: CVSSLGAGSSETQYF. CDR3 nucleotide sequence: TGTGTCAGCAGTTTGGGAGCTGGTAGCAGCGAGACCCAGTACTTC.

This clonotype was picked up a small number of times. The chain has TRBV28 and TRBJ2-7; perhaps D is TRBD1 or TRBD2 (5 bases each). CDR1 and CDR2 (germline): MDHEN, SYDVKM. The V end was cut by 5 bases, the J end by 2 bases, with 10 bases between. There are 13 residues in the CDR3. CDR3 DNA: TGTGCCAGCAGTAGAGAGGGGCCCTACGAGCAGTACTTC. Protein product: CASSREGPYEQYF.

The genes are TRBV4-2 and TRBJ2-2; 8 nucleotides line up with TRBD2. This CDR3 is 15 amino acids long. V was clipped by 3 bases and J by 3 bases; unmatched bases: 3. The germline V gene has CDR1 LGHNA and CDR2 YNFKEQ. This CDR3 is CASSHQAGDTGELFF. The DNA for the CDR3 is TGTGCCAGCAGCCACCAAGCGGGAGACACCGGGGAGCTGTTTTTT.

Regarding this clonotype: An end of the junction does not agree with germline; a read error may underlie this. This rearrangement joins TRBV7-8 to TRBJ1-5; 7 bases are shared with TRBD1. Germline lookup yields CDR1 SGHVS and CDR2 FQNEAQ. The CDR3 is made up of 15 amino acids. CDR3 region: CASSSTGYSNQPQHF. The CDR3 DNA sequence: TGTGCCAGTAGCTCGACAGGGTATAGCAATCAGCCCCAGCATTTT.

This clonotype was detected only once. The CDR3 DNA follows: TGTGCTAGGAGCCACTTACAGAAATCCTACGAGCAGTACTTC. This gives the protein CARSHLQKSYEQYF. The chain combines TRBV14 with TRBJ2-7, with D unclear. CDR3 size: 14 residues. In germline, CDR1 is SGHDN, CDR2 FVKESK.

This chain uses TRBV6-2 or TRBV6-3 with TRBJ1-5, with D maybe TRBD1 (6 bases). The CDR3 has 16 residues. V was shortened by 5 bases and J by 1 base, with 15 bases between the two germline ends. Germline loops: CDR1 MNHEY, CDR2 SVGEGT. The CDR3: CASSPKPGASNQPQHF. DNA of the CDR3: TGTGCCAGCAGTCCAAAACCAGGGGCCAGCAATCAGCCCCAGCATTTT.

The gene calls are TRBV10-1 and TRBJ1-1; 9 nucleotides agree with TRBD1. The CDR3 loop spans 15 amino acids. Germline CDR1 and CDR2: WNHNN and SYGVQD (reference sequence). V was clipped by 4 bases and J by 1 base; unmatched bases: 4. DNA for the CDR3: TGCGCCAGCAGTGCGTCGACAGGGGGGAACACTGAAGCTTTCTTT. Its protein product is CASSASTGGNTEAFF.

For this clonotype: The junction departs from germline at one end; a sequencing error may be responsible. The V gene is TRBV6-6, the J gene TRBJ2-1; 8 bases fit TRBD1. This CDR3 comprises 17 residues. Germline CDR1 reads MNHNY; CDR2 reads SVGAGI (reference sequence). Here the CDR3 reads CGSRPAPGGSLHNEQFF. The CDR3 nucleotides are TGTGGCAGCAGACCCGCGCCAGGGGGCAGTCTACACAATGAGCAGTTCTTC.

The chain employs TRBV7-3 and TRBJ1-6; 7 bases align to TRBD1. The CDR3 has 16 amino acids. CDR1 is SGHTA and CDR2 is FQGTGA in the germline V gene. V lost 1 base, J lost 8 bases, and 8 bases stayed unmatched. The CDR3 sequence is CASSLNGRGFYSPLHF. For the CDR3, the DNA is TGTGCCAGCAGCTTAAATGGCAGGGGGTTTTATTCACCCCTCCACTTT.

In regard to this clonotype: One end of the junction does not line up with germline, which may come from a read error. V gene TRBV20-1 combines with J gene TRBJ1-5, with 8 bases fitting TRBD1. The CDR3 totals 15 residues. CDR1 and CDR2 from the germline V gene are DFQATT and SNEGSKA (reference sequence). CDR3 DNA: TGCATTGCTAGAGATCAACAGGGGGATGGGCAGCCCCAGCATTTC. This gives the protein CIARDQQGDGQPQHF.

On this clonotype itself: This may be a read error, as it is one base from a much larger clone. The chain employs TRBV29-1 and TRBJ2-1, with D perhaps being TRBD1 or TRBD2 (5 bases each). CDR3 length equals 14 residues. Between the trimmed V and J ends, which lost 7 bases and 5 bases, there was a span of 18 bases. Germline V CDR1 and CDR2: SQVTM, ANQGSEA. CDR3 protein: CSGSGTAEDNEQFF. CDR3 DNA sequence: TGCAGCGGTTCTGGGACGGCGGAGGACAATGAGCAGTTCTTC.

This clonotype was seen a single time. Since the CDR3 does not end with the conserved phenylalanine or tryptophan, this likely comes from a read error. J is TRBJ1-1 and V is TRBV12-5; TRBD1 is a possible D gene (5 bases). Germline CDR1 and CDR2: LGHNT and FRNRAP. The CDR3 sequence is 13 residues long. The CDR3 DNA reads as TGTGCTACTGGCGACAGCGTTATCACTGAGGCTTTCCTT. Its translation is CATGDSVITEAFL.

With regard to this clonotype: The conserved closing phenylalanine or tryptophan is absent in this CDR3, likely reflecting a read error. As DNA, the CDR3 is TGCAGCGGAGGGACAGGGAGTTATGGGTACACCTCC. It codes for CSGGTGSYGYTS. The rearrangement joins TRBV29-1 to TRBJ1-2, with 9 bases matching TRBD1. Germline CDR1 SQVTM, CDR2 ANQGSEA. This CDR3 contains 12 residues.

Points on this clonotype: The junction shows a germline mismatch at one end, possibly a read error. The chain uses TRBV6-5 and TRBJ2-5, with D possibly matching TRBD1 (6 bases). The CDR3 has 15 residues. In germline, CDR1 is MNHEY, CDR2 SVGAGI. The CDR3 region is CARSYQGRPQETQYF. The CDR3 bases are TGTGCCAGGAGTTACCAGGGGAGACCACAAGAGACCCAGTACTTC.

As to this clonotype: Given a much more abundant clone one base away, this may be a read error. The rearrangement joins TRBV12-3 or TRBV12-4 to TRBJ2-7; D is unclear. The CDR3 consists of 11 residues. The CDR3 coding sequence is TGTGCCAGCAGTTTATATGACGAGCAGCGCTTC. Translated, it gives CASSLYDEQRF.

Concerning this clonotype itself: A much larger clone differs by one base, so this may be a read error. The V call is TRBV7-9, the J call TRBJ1-2; D ambiguous. The CDR3 contains 13 residues. CDR1 is SEHNR, CDR2 FQNEAQ, per germline (reference sequence). With 3 bases removed from V and 3 bases from J, the gap between germline ends came to 8 bases. CDR3 DNA: TGTGCCAGCAGCTTTGAGACTGACTATGGCTACACCTTC. Its protein is CASSFETDYGYTF.

A note on this clonotype: It is likely a read error, because the conserved phenylalanine at the end of the CDR3 is missing. The gene calls are TRBV11-1 and TRBJ1-1; unclear D gene. This CDR3 contains 14 residues. CDR1 is SGHAT and CDR2 is FQDESV in the germline V gene (reference sequence). The CDR3 sequence: CAGSLRKENTEAFL. CDR3 DNA sequence: TGTGCCGGCAGTTTAAGGAAGGAAAACACTGAAGCTTTCCTT.

Remarks on this clonotype: One end of the junction varies from germline; a read error may be responsible. The chain couples TRBV29-1 to TRBJ1-1; D is perhaps TRBD1 (6 bases). Germline-derived CDR1 and CDR2 are SQVTM and ANQGSEA. This CDR3 region has 14 residues. The CDR3 nucleotides read TGCAGCGTCGGTGGGGGGCGGTGGAGCACTGAAGGTTTCTTT. This codes for CSVGGGRWSTEGFF.